The sequence of this TCR beta chain was determined in a study of T-cell reconstitution after alpha-beta-depleted transplantation in children. The study's findings and limits: Recipient T cells and thymic progenitors that survived were the source of the high TCRbeta diversity seen at day 60 in some patients. At around two months after transplant, the alpha-beta T cells were reportedly derived from several hundred expanded clones that came from non-depleted graft cells. At the one-year point after transplant, T-cell counts and TCRbeta diversity were found to come mostly from T cells that had been newly produced.

As to this clonotype: Antigen: not known.

The authors prepared the TCRbeta library with unique molecular identifiers. TCRdb processed the PCR reads anew with MiXCR; each CDR3 protein has one entry. The sample has about 440,000 distinct CDR3 sequences, roughly 44% seen once. Germline CDR1 and CDR2: LGHNA and YNFKEQ. The CDR3 is made up of 14 amino acids. V was shortened by 8 bases and J by 2 bases, with 16 bases between the two germline ends. This TCR was recovered from a girl aged 2 to 10 with aplastic anemia, due to receive a stem cell transplant. V and J are TRBV4-2 and TRBJ2-7; D uncertain. The sequences come from PBMCs, collected before TCRalphabeta/CD19-depleted stem cell transplant. This CDR3 reads CASGPGDGAYEQYF. CDR3 in DNA: TGTGCCAGCGGTCCCGGAGACGGAGCCTACGAGCAGTACTTC.